These 9 T cell receptor beta chains came from one sample sequenced in a study of CD8 T cells in Susac syndrome. Roughly 0.45 to 1 ug RNA was reverse transcribed with random hexamers. TCRdb passed the immunoSEQ multiplex PCR reads through MiXCR, listing each CDR3 protein once. This table holds some 260,000 distinct CDR3 sequences, 70% to 90% found once. Sequencing input: CD8+ T cells from PBMCs. These receptors were collected from a human donor with multiple sclerosis.

The chain has TRBV10-3 and TRBJ2-5; 10 nucleotides line up with TRBD2. CDR1 and CDR2 (germline): ENHRY, SYGVKD. The junction had 4 bases not matched to a gene; V was cut back by 2 bases and J by 1 base. This CDR3 comprises 16 residues. DNA of the CDR3: TGTGCCATCAGTGAGGAGCGGACTAGCGGCCAAGAGACCCAGTACTTC. It codes for CAISEERTSGQETQYF.

The chain recombines TRBV1 with TRBJ2-1; the D call TRBD1 from the table was never checked on the DNA. TRBV1 is an annotated pseudogene. The CDR3 is made up of 13 amino acids. The CDR3 sequence is CTSSPPKNTEQFF. For the CDR3, the DNA is TGCACCAGCAGCCCGCCCAAGAACACTGAGCAGTTCTTC.

The chain carries TRBV20-1 and TRBJ2-3; D may be TRBD2 (5 bases). V was trimmed by 3 bases and J by 4 bases, leaving 14 bases between them. This CDR3 spans 14 amino acids. Germline lookup yields CDR1 DFQATT and CDR2 SNEGSKA (reference sequence). For the CDR3, the DNA is TGCAGTGCTAGGGGCGGAGGCCGCTCAGATACGCAGTATTTT. Translating it yields CSARGGGRSDTQYF.

The chain recombines TRBV11-2 with TRBJ1-1; D unresolved. This CDR3 has 16 amino acids. Per germline, CDR1 SGHAT and CDR2 FQNNGV. With 6 bases removed from V and 0 bases from J, the gap between germline ends came to 17 bases. This chain's CDR3 is CASRINRGQVNTEAFF. CDR3 nucleotide sequence: TGTGCCAGCAGAATCAACCGAGGGCAGGTGAACACTGAAGCTTTCTTT.

The rearrangement joins TRBV6-5 to TRBJ2-7; 11 nucleotides match TRBD1. The CDR3 is made up of 15 amino acids. The germline CDR1 and CDR2 sequences are MNHEY and SVGAGI. J was trimmed by 7 bases and V by 6 bases; bases with no gene match: 11. The CDR3 bases are TGTGCCAGCAGAATCTCCGGACAGGGGGCCCTGGAGCAGTACTTC. Residues: CASRISGQGALEQYF.

This clonotype was counted a single time. The chain joins TRBV29-1 to TRBJ2-5, with D maybe TRBD1 (6 bases). There are 15 residues in the CDR3. Between the trimmed V and J ends, which lost 0 bases and 5 bases, there was a span of 16 bases. Germline CDR1 reads SQVTM; CDR2 reads ANQGSEA. This chain's CDR3 is CSVEDRGAKAETQYF. The CDR3 DNA follows: TGCAGCGTTGAAGACAGGGGTGCCAAGGCGGAGACCCAGTACTTC.

The rearrangement links TRBV7-9 to TRBJ1-3, with a weak D call TRBD1 (5 bases). This CDR3 comprises 15 residues. The V end lost 5 bases, the J end lost 2 bases, and 13 bases lay between the germline ends. CDR1 is SEHNR, CDR2 FQNEAQ, per germline (reference sequence). The CDR3 sequence is CASSATEEAGNTIYF. For the CDR3, the DNA is TGTGCCAGCAGCGCGACAGAAGAGGCTGGAAACACCATATATTTT.

The chain combines TRBV7-9 with TRBJ2-3; 8 bases map to TRBD1. This CDR3 spans 18 amino acids. V lost 5 bases to trimming and J lost 1 base; unmatched junction nucleotides: 14. Germline assignment: CDR1 SEHNR and CDR2 FQNEAQ (reference sequence). The CDR3 reads CASSPRDRSTGGTDTQYF. DNA of the CDR3: TGTGCCAGCAGCCCCCGGGACAGGTCTACTGGGGGCACAGATACGCAGTATTTT.

The chain joins TRBV4-1 to TRBJ1-1, with no clear D. The V end lost 1 base, the J end lost 0 bases, and 6 bases lay between the germline ends. The CDR3 sequence is 14 residues long. The V gene's germline CDR1 is MGHRA and CDR2 YSYEKL. The CDR3 loop is CASSQGPLNTEAFF. Written as DNA, the CDR3 is TGCGCCAGCAGCCAAGGGCCTCTGAACACTGAAGCTTTCTTT.